The 30 T cell receptor beta chains below come from one sample, sequenced in a study of multiple sclerosis patients with progressive multifocal leukoencephalopathy (dated by TCRdb to about 2019). Interpreted using the paper, the time point label stands for: before natalizumab initiation. Library preparation employed the immunoSEQ multiplex PCR assay. TCRdb mirrors the immuneACCESS table, restricted to in-frame sequences. Some clones are absent from its copies; in checked studies, under half trace to an unresolved V gene, and the reason for the others is unknown. This sample holds tens of thousands of clones; roughly 90% were observed only once. The ten largest make up nearly 1.5% of the sample. Sample: PBMCs. The receptors originated from a human donor with multiple sclerosis.

V gene TRBV12-1 combines with J gene TRBJ2-7; the D call of TRBD2 is as the table states it, not checked on the DNA. TRBV12-1 is marked as a pseudogene. The CDR3 runs 17 residues. CDR3 nucleotide sequence: TGTGCCAGCAGCCCTGACCGAGCGGGCGGAATAATCTACGAGCAGTACTTC. Its protein product is CASSPDRAGGIIYEQYF.

The V and J genes are TRBV28 and TRBJ2-7, with D tentatively TRBD1 (7 bases). The CDR3 totals 14 residues. The germline V gene encodes CDR1 MDHEN and CDR2 SYDVKM. V lost 5 bases, J lost 4 bases, and 15 bases lay in between. CDR3 residues: CASSRRDRIYEQYF. The CDR3 bases are TGTGCCAGCAGTCGGCGGGACAGAATTTACGAGCAGTACTTC.

This sequence joins TRBV11-2 and TRBJ1-3, with D maybe TRBD1 (6 bases). CDR3 length: 17 amino acids. Germline V gene lookup returns CDR1 SGHAT and CDR2 FQNNGV. Trimming took off 5 bases at V and 0 bases at J, with 17 bases between the two ends. Here the CDR3 DNA reads TGTGCCAGCAGCCACGCCAAAACAGGGTCCTCTGGAAACACCATATATTTT. Translated: CASSHAKTGSSGNTIYF.

CDR3 amino acids: CSVEIPRIQSRANVLTF. The CDR3 coding sequence is TGCAGCGTTGAGATCCCACGCATACAAAGTCGGGCCAACGTCCTGACTTTC. The V call is TRBV29-1, the J call TRBJ2-6, with D uncertain. V was pared by 3 bases and J by 5 bases, with 20 bases between. The CDR3 runs 17 residues. Germline CDR1 SQVTM, CDR2 ANQGSEA.

J is TRBJ1-4 and V is TRBV29-1; D perhaps matches TRBD1 (5 bases). Germline CDR1 is SQVTM and CDR2 is ANQGSEA. Trimming took 6 bases from V and 10 from J, leaving 33 bases between them. The CDR3 loop spans 18 amino acids. The CDR3 nucleotides read TGCAGCGTCCTTCAACGCGCACAGACCCCTGTAAACGGGGGAAAACTGTTTTTT. This sequence encodes CSVLQRAQTPVNGGKLFF.

The DNA of the CDR3 is TGTGCCACCTACGACGTACCCTACGAGCAGTACTTC. Protein sequence: CATYDVPYEQYF. The V and J genes are TRBV28 and TRBJ2-7; D remains ambiguous. Germline V gene sequence: CDR1 MDHEN, CDR2 SYDVKM. The length of the CDR3 is 12 residues. Trimming removed 10 bases at V and 2 bases at J, with 12 bases between.

The V call is TRBV6-1, the J call TRBJ1-3; no clear D. V lost 0 bases and J lost 0, with 15 bases in between. This CDR3 is 18 amino acids long. CDR1 is MNHNS and CDR2 is SASEGT in the germline V gene. As DNA, the CDR3 is TGTGCCAGCAGTGAAGCTCCGGCAGGCTTGAGCTCTGGAAACACCATATATTTT. It is translated as CASSEAPAGLSSGNTIYF.

The chain is built from TRBV7-2 and TRBJ2-1; 7 bases match TRBD2. The CDR3 extends over 15 amino acids. J lost 6 bases, V lost 5 bases, and 10 bases had no gene match. Per the germline V gene, CDR1 is SGHTA and CDR2 is FQGNSA. For the CDR3, the DNA is TGTGCCAGCAGCCCAGAGGGGACTACCCGCAATGAGCAGTTCTTC. Amino acids: CASSPEGTTRNEQFF. The full variable domain, in which reference TRBV7-2 and TRBJ2-1 provide the parts outside the CDR3, is GAGVSQSPSNKVTEKGKDVELRCDPISGHTALYWYRQSLGQGLEFLIYFQGNSAPDKSGLPSDRFSAERTGGSVSTLTIQRTQQEDSAVYLCASSPEGTTRNEQFFGPGTRLTVL.

The chain has TRBV19 and TRBJ1-1; TRBD1 might be the D (6 bases). The CDR3 has 12 residues. The germline V and J ends were trimmed by 7 bases and 1 base, with 7 bases remaining between them. CDR1 and CDR2 from the germline V gene are LNHDA and SQIVND (reference sequence). The CDR3 DNA reads as TGTGCCAGTATACAGGGGAACACTGAAGCTTTCTTT. Its translation is CASIQGNTEAFF.

The gene calls are TRBV9 and TRBJ2-1, with D perhaps matching TRBD1 (5 bases). Germline loops: CDR1 SGDLS, CDR2 YYNGEE. Between the trimmed V and J ends, which lost 0 bases and 2 bases, there was a span of 9 bases. The length of the CDR3 is 15 residues. CDR3 loop: CASSVGTKAYNEQFF. DNA for the CDR3: TGTGCCAGCAGCGTAGGGACAAAGGCCTACAATGAGCAGTTCTTC.

V usage is TRBV6-6 and J usage is TRBJ2-1, with 11 nucleotides matching TRBD2. The germline V gene has CDR1 MNHNY and CDR2 SVGAGI (reference sequence). CDR3 length equals 15 residues. The J segment lost 3 bases and the V segment lost 5 bases, leaving 3 bases of the junction unmatched. CDR3 sequence (DNA): TGTGCCAGCAGTACTGGGACTAGCGGCTACAATGAGCAGTTCTTC. Its translation is CASSTGTSGYNEQFF.

The V gene is TRBV4-3, the J gene TRBJ1-2, with unresolved D. Per the germline V gene, CDR1 is LGHNA and CDR2 is YSLEER. V gave up 3 bases and J gave up 5 bases, with 13 bases separating them. CDR3 size: 14 residues. CDR3 DNA sequence: TGCGCCAGCAGCCAGATTCCTGTTTTATATGGCTACACCTTC. Its protein product is CASSQIPVLYGYTF.

This clone was detected only once. The J gene is TRBJ2-2, the V gene TRBV19, with 7 nucleotides matching TRBD2. This CDR3 spans 16 amino acids. CDR1 LNHDA and CDR2 SQIVND come from the germline V gene (reference sequence). The J segment lost 0 bases and the V segment lost 5 bases, leaving 6 bases of the junction unmatched. The CDR3 sequence is CASSGLAATNTGELFF. CDR3 in DNA: TGTGCCAGTAGTGGGCTAGCGGCCACGAACACCGGGGAGCTGTTTTTT. Full variable domain (outside the CDR3, taken from reference TRBV19 and TRBJ2-2): DGGITQSPKYLFRKEGQNVTLSCEQNLNHDAMYWYRQDPGQGLRLIYYSQIVNDFQKGDIAEGYSVSREKKESFPLTVTSAQKNPTAFYLCASSGLAATNTGELFFGEGSRLTVL.

V and J are TRBV5-6 and TRBJ1-5, with TRBD1 matching over 9 bases. V shed 6 bases, J shed 4 bases, and the junction held 5 bases outside the gene matches. The CDR3 extends over 14 amino acids. Germline V CDR1 and CDR2: SGHDT, YYEEEE. CDR3 residues: CASNLGQGNQPQHF. The CDR3 bases are TGTGCCAGCAACCTGGGACAGGGAAATCAGCCCCAGCATTTT.

V is TRBV6-5 and J is TRBJ1-5; tentatively, D is TRBD1 (6 bases). V shed 6 bases and J shed 7 bases, with 19 bases lying between them. The V gene's germline CDR1 is MNHEY and CDR2 SVGAGI. The CDR3 loop spans 15 amino acids. CDR3 loop: CASSREGRGGQPQHF. The CDR3 region has the DNA TGTGCCAGCAGCCGGGAGGGCAGGGGAGGACAGCCCCAGCATTTT.

This sequence joins TRBV27 and TRBJ2-7; a weak D match, TRBD2 (6 bases). The CDR3 is 14 amino acids. Germline CDR1 reads MNHEY; CDR2 reads SMNVEV (reference sequence). The ends were cut back, 5 bases at V and 1 base at J, with 12 bases in the middle. The CDR3 reads CASSNRDSSYEQYF. Written as DNA, the CDR3 is TGTGCCAGCAGTAACCGGGACTCGTCCTACGAGCAGTACTTC.

This clone occurred once. This chain uses TRBV2 with TRBJ1-4; D ambiguous. The ends were cut back, 4 bases at V and 0 bases at J, with 9 bases in the middle. This CDR3 has 15 residues. Germline CDR1 is SNHLY and CDR2 is FYNNEI. CDR3 nucleotide sequence: TGTGCCAGCAGTGGTATATTACCAACTAATGAAAAACTGTTTTTT. This gives the protein CASSGILPTNEKLFF. The variable domain in full, completed from reference TRBV2 and TRBJ1-4, reads EPEVTQTPSHQVTQMGQEVILRCVPISNHLYFYWYRQILGQKVEFLVSFYNNEISEKSEIFDDQFSVERPDGSNFTLKIRSTKLEDSAMYFCASSGILPTNEKLFFGSGTQLSVL.

V gene TRBV29-1 combines with J gene TRBJ2-2, with TRBD2 matching 10 bases. V was pared by 6 bases and J by 7 bases, with 14 bases of the junction left unmatched. The CDR3 is 16 residues long. Per germline, CDR1 SQVTM and CDR2 ANQGSEA. CDR3 DNA sequence: TGCAGCGTACTCCCAAGCGGGAGGGAGTCCGTCGGGGAGCTGTTTTTT. Its translation: CSVLPSGRESVGELFF.

This sequence joins TRBV25-1 and TRBJ2-4; either TRBD1 or TRBD2 may fit D (5 bases each). The CDR3 runs to 17 residues. The V end lost 2 bases, the J end lost 4 bases, and 18 bases lay between the germline ends. CDR1 MGHDK and CDR2 SYGVNS come from the germline V gene. The CDR3: CASSEGSSPWGKNIQYF. CDR3 DNA: TGTGCCAGCAGTGAAGGCTCGTCCCCCTGGGGGAAAAACATTCAGTACTTC.

The chain recombines TRBV7-2 with TRBJ2-7; TRBD2 matches at 8 bases. This CDR3 region has 14 residues. From germline, CDR1 is SGHTA and CDR2 FQGNSA. V was pared by 11 bases and J by 3 bases, with 12 bases of the junction left unmatched. The CDR3 coding sequence is TGTGCCCGCCGGGCCGGGGGGGGACGCTACGAGCAGTACTTC. This sequence encodes CARRAGGGRYEQYF. Filled out from reference TRBV7-2 and TRBJ2-7, the complete variable domain reads GAGVSQSPSNKVTEKGKDVELRCDPISGHTALYWYRQSLGQGLEFLIYFQGNSAPDKSGLPSDRFSAERTGGSVSTLTIQRTQQEDSAVYLCARRAGGGRYEQYFGPGTRLTVT.

The V call is TRBV19, the J call TRBJ2-7, with 7 bases that match TRBD1. J lost 6 bases, V lost 5 bases, and 16 bases had no gene match. The CDR3 loop spans 16 amino acids. Germline V gives CDR1 LNHDA, CDR2 SQIVND (reference sequence). CDR3 bases: TGTGCCAGTAGTGCCCCTGAGACAGGGCGAGGGGGCGAGCAGTACTTC. This translates into CASSAPETGRGGEQYF. Looking up the rest from reference TRBV19 and TRBJ2-7 gives the full variable domain: DGGITQSPKYLFRKEGQNVTLSCEQNLNHDAMYWYRQDPGQGLRLIYYSQIVNDFQKGDIAEGYSVSREKKESFPLTVTSAQKNPTAFYLCASSAPETGRGGEQYFGPGTRLTVT.

The CDR3 DNA follows: TGTGCCAGCAGCCCAGGGTTAGGTCAGGCGTACGACACTGAAGCTTTCTTT. This codes for CASSPGLGQAYDTEAFF. The V call is TRBV7-8, the J call TRBJ1-1; D perhaps matches TRBD1 (5 bases). This CDR3 is built from 17 residues. V was cut by 5 bases and J by 3 bases, with 22 bases left in between. CDR1 is SGHVS and CDR2 is FQNEAQ in the germline V gene.

This clone was recorded only once. The gene calls are TRBV6-1 and TRBJ2-5; tentatively, D is TRBD2 (5 bases). Germline CDR1 reads MNHNS; CDR2 reads SASEGT. Trimming cost V 7 bases and J 4 bases, with 13 bases left between them. The CDR3 covers 13 residues. CDR3 residues: CASTRGAGETQYF. CDR3 coding DNA: TGTGCCAGCACCCGGGGAGCCGGAGAGACCCAGTACTTC.

The chain couples TRBV7-8 to TRBJ1-4, with D possibly matching TRBD1 (5 bases). The CDR3 contains 17 residues. Germline V lookup: CDR1 SGHVS, CDR2 FQNEAQ. With 5 bases removed from V and 8 bases from J, the gap between germline ends came to 24 bases. The CDR3 is CASSPDGRTIRGEKLFF. Written as DNA, the CDR3 is TGTGCCAGCAGCCCTGACGGGAGGACGATACGGGGCGAAAAACTGTTTTTT.

The chain uses TRBV5-5 and TRBJ2-1; no clear D gene. The germline gives CDR1 SGHKS, CDR2 YYEKEE (reference sequence). This CDR3 spans 11 amino acids. Trimming shortened V by 1 base and J by 12 bases, and 8 bases separated the two germline ends. The CDR3 protein is CASSLKSAQFF. The CDR3 DNA follows: TGTGCCAGCAGCTTGAAATCGGCGCAGTTCTTC. Full variable domain (outside the CDR3, taken from reference TRBV5-5 and TRBJ2-1): DAGVTQSPTHLIKTRGQQVTLRCSPISGHKSVSWYQQVLGQGPQFIFQYYEKEERGRGNFPDRFSARQFPNYSSELNVNALLLGDSALYLCASSLKSAQFFGPGTRLTVL.

V usage is TRBV9 and J usage is TRBJ1-4; 8 bases map to TRBD1. Trimming took 2 bases from V and 1 from J; bases not matched to a gene: 4. Per germline, CDR1 SGDLS and CDR2 YYNGEE. This CDR3 comprises 16 residues. The CDR3 DNA follows: TGTGCCAGCAGCGTTAATGGACAGGGAACTAATGAAAAACTGTTTTTT. As protein: CASSVNGQGTNEKLFF.

On this clone itself: This CDR3 is also generated by other DNA sequences in the sample. The chain employs TRBV19 and TRBJ1-1; TRBD1 matches 8 bases. The CDR3 is made up of 15 amino acids. Losses at the gene ends were 6 bases for V and 4 bases for J; bases not matched to a gene: 10. Germline CDR1 is LNHDA and CDR2 is SQIVND (reference sequence). The CDR3 DNA follows: TGTGCCAGTAGAGACGACAGGGGATGGGGCACTGAAGCTTTCTTT. It translates to CASRDDRGWGTEAFF. Full variable domain (rest looked up from reference TRBV19 and TRBJ1-1): DGGITQSPKYLFRKEGQNVTLSCEQNLNHDAMYWYRQDPGQGLRLIYYSQIVNDFQKGDIAEGYSVSREKKESFPLTVTSAQKNPTAFYLCASRDDRGWGTEAFFGQGTRLTVV.

The count of this clone is one. The rearrangement joins TRBV25-1 to TRBJ1-6; 8 bases agree with TRBD1. V lost 5 bases, J lost 7 bases, and 7 bases stayed unmatched. This CDR3 is built from 15 residues. Germline V CDR1 and CDR2: MGHDK, SYGVNS. In nucleotides, the CDR3 is TGTGCCAGCAGTCCCCGACAGGGGAACAATTCACCCCTCCACTTT. The encoded protein is CASSPRQGNNSPLHF.

This clone has a handful of counts. The chain has TRBV6-4 and TRBJ1-1; tentative D call: TRBD1 (5 bases). The ends were cut back, 6 bases at V and 7 bases at J, with 12 bases in the middle. This CDR3 is 12 amino acids long. From germline, CDR1 is MRHNA and CDR2 SNTAGT. CDR3 nucleotide sequence: TGTGCCAGCAGGGACATTGTTGGTGAAGCTTTCTTT. Translating it yields CASRDIVGEAFF.

There are a few counts of this clone. The V gene is TRBV10-3, the J gene TRBJ2-7; possibly TRBD1 for D (5 bases). The CDR3 sequence is 11 residues long. Germline V gene sequence: CDR1 ENHRY, CDR2 SYGVKD. Trimming pared 10 bases from V and 4 bases from J, leaving 11 bases between. In DNA form, the CDR3 reads TGTGCCACTAGACAGATATACGAGCAGTACTTC. Translation: CATRQIYEQYF.